A single sample gave rise to the 30 T cell receptor beta chains below, sequenced in a study of blood T cell repertoires in COVID-19. Sequenced by immunoSEQ multiplex PCR; TCRdb stores in-frame clones only, minus some. The sample holds 59,000 or so clones; around 79% are singletons and the top ten take roughly 18%. The sequenced material came from peripheral blood. All receptors derive from a woman between 45 and 65 years old with active or convalescent COVID-19.

This clone was observed a handful of times. CDR3 sequence (DNA): TGTGCCAGCAGTGACAGAGCGGGAGGCACAGATACGCAGTATTTT. This translates into CASSDRAGGTDTQYF. This chain joins TRBV6-4 and TRBJ2-3; 8 bases are a match to TRBD2. Germline V gene sequence: CDR1 MRHNA, CDR2 SNTAGT. The trim removed 2 bases at V and 1 base at J, leaving 2 bases unmatched. This CDR3 contains 15 residues.

Ten or more counts support this clone. The CDR3 region is CASSIEGRYYGYTF. The DNA for the CDR3 is TGTGCCAGTAGTATAGAGGGCCGCTACTATGGCTACACCTTC. The chain joins TRBV19 to TRBJ1-2; unclear D gene. V lost 0 bases and J lost 3, with 8 bases in between. Germline CDR1 is LNHDA and CDR2 is SQIVND (reference sequence). This CDR3 region has 14 residues.

The chain links TRBV30 to TRBJ1-1; 7 bases agree with TRBD1. J was trimmed by 6 bases and V by 3 bases; bases with no gene match: 4. The CDR3 covers 12 residues. CDR1 is GTSNPN and CDR2 is SVGIG in the germline V gene (reference sequence). The CDR3 sequence is CAWSATGAEAFF. The CDR3 DNA sequence: TGTGCCTGGAGCGCTACAGGGGCTGAAGCTTTCTTT.

The chain links TRBV29-1 to TRBJ2-1; tentatively, D is TRBD1 (7 bases). From germline, CDR1 is SQVTM and CDR2 ANQGSEA. There are 16 residues in the CDR3. V lost 2 bases and J 5 bases, leaving 19 bases between the germline ends. This CDR3 reads CSVEKGRGVRDNEQFF. CDR3 nucleotide sequence: TGCAGCGTTGAAAAGGGCAGGGGGGTTAGGGACAATGAGCAGTTCTTC.

This sequence joins TRBV5-8 and TRBJ2-1; 7 bases align to TRBD2. Trimming at V came to 0 bases and at J to 0 bases, leaving 6 bases not matched to a gene. The CDR3 spans 17 residues. Germline loops: CDR1 SGHTS, CDR2 YDEGEE. The CDR3, as DNA: TGTGCCAGCAGCTTGGTCATTCGCGGGAGCTCCTACAATGAGCAGTTCTTC. Translated: CASSLVIRGSSYNEQFF.

The chain has TRBV7-9 and TRBJ2-4; perhaps TRBD1 as D (6 bases). The CDR3 runs 16 residues. V gave up 3 bases and J gave up 7 bases, with 19 bases separating them. Germline V lookup: CDR1 SEHNR, CDR2 FQNEAQ (reference sequence). The DNA of the CDR3 is TGTGCCAGCAGCTTTAGTGTGGGACAAGGACTTAACATTCAGTACTTC. The encoded protein is CASSFSVGQGLNIQYF.

This rearrangement joins TRBV11-3 to TRBJ2-3; D perhaps matches TRBD1 (6 bases). The ends were cut back, 1 base at V and 0 bases at J, with 14 bases in the middle. Germline CDR1 SGHNT, CDR2 YENEEA. CDR3 size: 17 residues. The CDR3 sequence is CASSLGQGPSSTDTQYF. CDR3 sequence (DNA): TGTGCCAGCAGCTTAGGGCAGGGGCCATCAAGCACAGATACGCAGTATTTT.

This clone was observed a few times. CDR3 region: CSVVLTSTDTQYF. The CDR3 nucleotides read TGCAGCGTTGTGTTGACTTCCACAGATACGCAGTATTTT. J is TRBJ2-3 and V is TRBV29-1; D ambiguous. The ends were cut back, 4 bases at V and 2 bases at J, with 10 bases in the middle. CDR3 length: 13 amino acids. Germline V CDR1 and CDR2: SQVTM, ANQGSEA.

A single count supports this clone. CDR3 amino acids: CASSQSGLMRGTKNIQYF. The DNA for the CDR3 is TGCGCCAGCAGCCAGAGCGGTCTCATGAGGGGGACCAAAAACATTCAGTACTTC. This rearrangement joins TRBV4-1 to TRBJ2-4; maybe TRBD1 (6 bases). V was trimmed by 3 bases and J by 2 bases, leaving 20 bases between them. CDR1 is MGHRA, CDR2 YSYEKL, per germline. This CDR3 comprises 18 residues.

V is TRBV19 and J is TRBJ1-5; the match to TRBD1 covers 9 bases. Germline V gives CDR1 LNHDA, CDR2 SQIVND (reference sequence). With V trimmed by 6 bases and J by 2 bases, 5 bases remained unmatched. The CDR3 is made up of 15 amino acids. In DNA, the CDR3 is TGTGCCAGTAGGACAGGGGGGCGGGGCAATCAGCCCCAGCATTTT. The encoded protein is CASRTGGRGNQPQHF.

The gene calls are TRBV5-5 and TRBJ2-7, with a possible D match to TRBD2 (6 bases). The CDR3 is 14 amino acids. The V end lost 5 bases, the J end lost 3 bases, and 15 bases lay between the germline ends. From germline, CDR1 is SGHKS and CDR2 YYEKEE (reference sequence). The DNA for the CDR3 is TGTGCCAGCAGACGGGAGTATCCGGACTACGAGCAGTACTTC. Protein product: CASRREYPDYEQYF. Together with reference TRBV5-5 and TRBJ2-7, the CDR3 gives the full variable domain: DAGVTQSPTHLIKTRGQQVTLRCSPISGHKSVSWYQQVLGQGPQFIFQYYEKEERGRGNFPDRFSARQFPNYSSELNVNALLLGDSALYLCASRREYPDYEQYFGPGTRLTVT.

The CDR3 protein is CATSDSTGFSGYTF. The CDR3 DNA reads TGTGCCACCAGTGATTCTACAGGGTTCTCTGGCTACACCTTC. The chain carries TRBV24-1 and TRBJ1-2; a weak D match, TRBD1 (6 bases). The CDR3 length is 14 residues. CDR1 and CDR2 (germline): KGHDR, SFDVKD. Trimming pared 2 bases from V and 7 bases from J, leaving 13 bases between.

This clone has more than one count but fewer than ten. The DNA of the CDR3 is TGTGCCAGCAGCTTAGTTAGGCTAGCGGGGGCACGGGGGTACAATGAGCAGTTCTTC. Amino acids: CASSLVRLAGARGYNEQFF. The chain links TRBV7-8 to TRBJ2-1, with TRBD2 identical over 10 bases. Trimming at V came to 1 base and at J to 4 bases, leaving 13 bases not matched to a gene. The germline V gene encodes CDR1 SGHVS and CDR2 FQNEAQ. The CDR3 contains 19 residues.

The chain combines TRBV11-3 with TRBJ1-2; D is unclear. This CDR3 comprises 14 residues. Trimming took 1 base from V and 3 from J, leaving 9 bases between them. In germline, CDR1 is SGHNT, CDR2 YENEEA. CDR3 in amino acids: CASSLAGGDYGYTF. The DNA of the CDR3 is TGTGCCAGCAGCTTAGCAGGCGGGGACTATGGCTACACCTTC.

V and J are TRBV5-1 and TRBJ2-2, with a weak D call TRBD2 (5 bases). This CDR3 is built from 14 residues. Germline V gene lookup returns CDR1 SGHRS and CDR2 YFSETQ. V was shortened by 0 bases and J by 7 bases, with 10 bases between the two germline ends. Here the CDR3 reads CASSLGRSGGELFF. CDR3 DNA sequence: TGCGCCAGCAGCTTGGGTCGAAGCGGCGGGGAGCTGTTTTTT.

The J gene is TRBJ2-7, the V gene TRBV18; possible D gene TRBD2, 5 bases. The CDR3 loop spans 15 amino acids. Looked up from germline, CDR1 is KGHSH and CDR2 is LQKENI. Trimming took off 2 bases at V and 3 bases at J, with 14 bases between the two ends. CDR3 nucleotide sequence: TGTGCCAGCTCACCAATCGGAGGCGTGGGCTACGAGCAGTACTTC. Translation gives CASSPIGGVGYEQYF.

The V gene is TRBV3-1 (or the pseudogene TRBV3-2), the J gene TRBJ2-3; 7 bases match TRBD2. The CDR3 is made up of 15 amino acids. Germline-derived CDR1 and CDR2 are LGHDT and YNNKEL (reference sequence). The junction had 4 bases not matched to a gene; V was cut back by 1 base and J by 3 bases. CDR3 DNA: TGTGCCAGCAGCCAAGGCGGGAGTGGAACAGATACGCAGTATTTT. Translated: CASSQGGSGTDTQYF.

This clone was picked up many times. The chain couples TRBV11-2 to TRBJ2-1; maybe TRBD2 (6 bases). The V end was cut by 5 bases, the J end by 7 bases, with 12 bases between. The V gene's germline CDR1 is SGHAT and CDR2 FQNNGV. This CDR3 comprises 13 residues. The CDR3, as DNA: TGTGCCAGCAGCACACAACTAGCAAATGAGCAGTTCTTC. Translating gives CASSTQLANEQFF.

The rearrangement uses TRBV30 and TRBJ1-2; TRBD1 matches at 10 bases. Germline trimming cut 1 base from V and 1 base from J; bases unmatched to any gene: 3. The germline V gene has CDR1 GTSNPN and CDR2 SVGIG (reference sequence). The CDR3 has 15 residues. Written as DNA, the CDR3 is TGTGCCTGGAGTGCGGACAGGGGGTTTAACTATGGCTACACCTTC. It encodes CAWSADRGFNYGYTF.

The chain carries TRBV19 and TRBJ1-1; D not certain. CDR1 LNHDA and CDR2 SQIVND come from the germline V gene (reference sequence). The CDR3 sequence is 15 residues long. The ends were cut back, 7 bases at V and 5 bases at J, with 20 bases in the middle. The CDR3 spells CASTPPEVWWTEAFF. The CDR3 bases are TGTGCCAGTACCCCCCCCGAGGTTTGGTGGACTGAAGCTTTCTTT.

The chain couples TRBV5-4 to TRBJ2-3, with 12 nucleotides matching TRBD2. V lost 9 bases, J lost 2 bases, and 4 bases stayed unmatched. The V gene's germline CDR1 is SGHNT and CDR2 YYREEE (reference sequence). The CDR3 totals 14 residues. The CDR3 here is CATTSGGLTDTQYF. The CDR3 bases are TGTGCCACGACTAGCGGGGGCCTCACAGATACGCAGTATTTT. Together with reference TRBV5-4 and TRBJ2-3, the CDR3 gives the full variable domain: ETGVTQSPTHLIKTRGQQVTLRCSSQSGHNTVSWYQQALGQGPQFIFQYYREEENGRGNFPPRFSGLQFPNYSSELNVNALELDDSALYLCATTSGGLTDTQYFGPGTRLTVL.

V and J are TRBV3-1 (or the pseudogene TRBV3-2) and TRBJ2-3, with D possibly TRBD2 on 6 matching bases. Germline values: CDR1 LGHDT, CDR2 YNNKEL (reference sequence). There are 14 residues in the CDR3. V gave up 4 bases and J gave up 0 bases, with 8 bases separating them. CDR3 DNA: TGTGCCAGCAGCCGGGCGGGAAGCACAGATACGCAGTATTTT. Its protein product is CASSRAGSTDTQYF.

This clone is deemed medium-sized. The chain carries TRBV19 and TRBJ1-5, with D perhaps matching TRBD1 (5 bases). CDR3 size: 13 residues. The V end was cut by 7 bases, the J end by 6 bases, with 13 bases between. Germline CDR1 reads LNHDA; CDR2 reads SQIVND (reference sequence). The CDR3 region is CASKQGQVQPQHF. The CDR3 DNA is TGTGCCAGTAAGCAGGGCCAGGTTCAGCCCCAGCATTTT.

This sequence joins TRBV5-4 and TRBJ2-2; weak D call: TRBD2 (6 bases). The CDR3 is 16 residues long. V lost 5 bases to trimming and J lost 0 bases, with 14 bases between them. Per the germline V gene, CDR1 is SGHNT and CDR2 is YYREEE (reference sequence). The CDR3 nucleotides are TGTGCCAGCAGTCGTGACGGGGGACCGAACACCGGGGAGCTGTTTTTT. Translating it yields CASSRDGGPNTGELFF.

CDR3 amino acids: CASSWLDTQYF. The CDR3 DNA is TGTGCCAGCAGTTGGCTTGATACGCAGTATTTT. V and J are TRBV5-4 and TRBJ2-3; D remains unclear. The CDR3 has 11 residues. Trimming pared 5 bases from V and 6 bases from J, leaving 7 bases between. Germline V CDR1 and CDR2: SGHNT, YYREEE (reference sequence).

This clone was recorded many times. The chain joins TRBV7-9 to TRBJ2-7, with 9 bases identical to TRBD2. Germline V gene sequence: CDR1 SEHNR, CDR2 FQNEAQ (reference sequence). This CDR3 is built from 17 residues. V gave up 1 base and J gave up 5 bases; unmatched junction bases: 12. DNA of the CDR3: TGTGCCAGCAGCTTAGTACACTCGGCGGGAGGGCCCCACGAGCAGTACTTC. Translating it yields CASSLVHSAGGPHEQYF.

The V gene is TRBV29-1, the J gene TRBJ2-6; 8 bases match TRBD1. V gave up 4 bases and J gave up 15 bases; unmatched junction bases: 8. The germline V gene encodes CDR1 SQVTM and CDR2 ANQGSEA. The CDR3 loop spans 12 amino acids. CDR3 nucleotides: TGCAGCGTTGCCGGGACAGGTAAAGACCTGACTTTC. Translated: CSVAGTGKDLTF.

The genes are TRBV30 and TRBJ2-2; the match to TRBD2 covers 8 bases. CDR1 GTSNPN and CDR2 SVGIG come from the germline V gene (reference sequence). The CDR3 runs 15 residues. Unmatched junction bases numbered 6, after V lost 2 bases and J lost 4 bases. Here the CDR3 DNA reads TGTGCCTGGAGTCGTGGACTAGCTGCCACCGGGGAGCTGTTTTTT. Protein sequence: CAWSRGLAATGELFF. The whole variable domain, filled in from reference TRBV30 and TRBJ2-2, reads SQTIHQWPATLVQPVGSPLSLECTVEGTSNPNLYWYRQAAGRGLQLLFYSVGIGQISSEVPQNLSASRPQDRQFILSSKKLLLSDSGFYLCAWSRGLAATGELFFGEGSRLTVL.

The rearrangement joins TRBV30 to TRBJ2-7; D may be TRBD1 (7 bases). Germline V gene sequence: CDR1 GTSNPN, CDR2 SVGIG (reference sequence). Trimming pared 3 bases from V and 6 bases from J, leaving 15 bases between. The CDR3 contains 13 residues. Here the CDR3 DNA reads TGTGCCTGGAGCCGGCAGGGGGGAACCGAGCAGTACTTC. It encodes CAWSRQGGTEQYF.

This clone was detected only once. The genes are TRBV28 and TRBJ2-4; TRBD1 matches 7 bases. This CDR3 spans 15 amino acids. Germline lookup yields CDR1 MDHEN and CDR2 SYDVKM. V dropped 5 bases and J dropped 1; count of bases not matched to a gene: 5. In DNA form, the CDR3 reads TGTGCCAGCAGTCTAGGGGGCGAGGCCAAAAACATTCAGTACTTC. It encodes CASSLGGEAKNIQYF.